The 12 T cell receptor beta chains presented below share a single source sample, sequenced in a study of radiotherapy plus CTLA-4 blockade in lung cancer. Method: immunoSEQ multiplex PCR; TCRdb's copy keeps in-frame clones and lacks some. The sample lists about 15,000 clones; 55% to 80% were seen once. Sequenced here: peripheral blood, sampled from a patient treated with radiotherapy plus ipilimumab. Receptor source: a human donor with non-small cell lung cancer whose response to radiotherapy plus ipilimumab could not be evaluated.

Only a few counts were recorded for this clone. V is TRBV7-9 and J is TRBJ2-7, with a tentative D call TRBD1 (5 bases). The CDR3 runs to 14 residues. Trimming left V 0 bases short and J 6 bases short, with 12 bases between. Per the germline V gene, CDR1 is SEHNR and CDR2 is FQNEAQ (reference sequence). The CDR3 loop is CASSLAGQLSEQYF. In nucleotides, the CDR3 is TGTGCCAGCAGCTTAGCGGGGCAGCTAAGCGAGCAGTACTTC. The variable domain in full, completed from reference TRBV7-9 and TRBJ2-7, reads DTGVSQNPRHKITKRGQNVTFRCDPISEHNRLYWYRQTLGQGPEFLTYFQNEAQLEKSRLLSDRFSAERPKGSFSTLEIQRTEQGDSAMYLCASSLAGQLSEQYFGPGTRLTVT.

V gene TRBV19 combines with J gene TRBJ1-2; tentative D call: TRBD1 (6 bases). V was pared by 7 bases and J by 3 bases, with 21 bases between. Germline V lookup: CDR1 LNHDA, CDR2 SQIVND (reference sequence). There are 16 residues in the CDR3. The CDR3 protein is CASTPEATGIYYGYTF. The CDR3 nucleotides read TGTGCCAGTACGCCCGAGGCAACAGGGATTTACTATGGCTACACCTTC.

This CDR3 is CASSFQGANTGELFF. CDR3 nucleotides: TGCGCCAGCAGCTTTCAGGGGGCCAACACCGGGGAGCTGTTTTTT. The chain is built from TRBV5-1 and TRBJ2-2, with TRBD1 matching over 8 bases. The germline gives CDR1 SGHRS, CDR2 YFSETQ. The V gene end was trimmed by 2 bases and the J gene end by 2 bases; junction bases not matched to a gene: 2. The CDR3 runs to 15 residues. Looking up the rest from reference TRBV5-1 and TRBJ2-2 gives the full variable domain: KAGVTQTPRYLIKTRGQQVTLSCSPISGHRSVSWYQQTPGQGLQFLFEYFSETQRNKGNFPGRFSGRQFSNSRSEMNVSTLELGDSALYLCASSFQGANTGELFFGEGSRLTVL.

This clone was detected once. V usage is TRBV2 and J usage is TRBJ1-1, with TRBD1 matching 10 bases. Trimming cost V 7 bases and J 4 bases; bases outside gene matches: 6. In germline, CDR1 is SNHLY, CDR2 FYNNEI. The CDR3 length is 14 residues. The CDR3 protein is CASIRQGAFTEAFF. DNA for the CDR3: TGTGCCAGCATCAGACAGGGGGCGTTCACTGAAGCTTTCTTT.

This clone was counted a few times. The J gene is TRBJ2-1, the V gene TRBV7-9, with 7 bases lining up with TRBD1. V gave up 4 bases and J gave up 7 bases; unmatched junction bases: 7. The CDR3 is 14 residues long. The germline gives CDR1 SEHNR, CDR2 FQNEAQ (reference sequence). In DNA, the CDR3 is TGTGCCAGCAGCTCCGAGGGGGCGGTAAATGAGCAGTTCTTC. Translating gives CASSSEGAVNEQFF.

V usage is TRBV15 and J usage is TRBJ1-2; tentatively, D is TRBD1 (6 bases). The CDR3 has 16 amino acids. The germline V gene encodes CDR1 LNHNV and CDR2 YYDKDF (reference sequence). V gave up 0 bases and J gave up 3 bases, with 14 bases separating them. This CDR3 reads CATSRDRGAGDYGYTF. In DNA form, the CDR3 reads TGTGCCACCAGCAGAGATCGGGGGGCAGGCGACTATGGCTACACCTTC.

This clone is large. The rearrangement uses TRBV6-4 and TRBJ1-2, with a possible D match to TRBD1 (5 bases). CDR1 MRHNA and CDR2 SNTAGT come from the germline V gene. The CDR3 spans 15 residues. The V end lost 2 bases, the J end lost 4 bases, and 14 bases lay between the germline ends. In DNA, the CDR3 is TGTGCCAGCAGTGACACCCCACAGGCCCTCTATGGCTACACCTTC. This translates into CASSDTPQALYGYTF.

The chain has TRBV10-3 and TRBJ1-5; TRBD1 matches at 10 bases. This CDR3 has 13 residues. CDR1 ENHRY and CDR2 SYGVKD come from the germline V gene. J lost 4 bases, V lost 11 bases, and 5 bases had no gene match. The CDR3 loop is CASTGGGNQPQHF. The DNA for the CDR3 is TGTGCCTCGACAGGGGGCGGGAATCAGCCCCAGCATTTT.

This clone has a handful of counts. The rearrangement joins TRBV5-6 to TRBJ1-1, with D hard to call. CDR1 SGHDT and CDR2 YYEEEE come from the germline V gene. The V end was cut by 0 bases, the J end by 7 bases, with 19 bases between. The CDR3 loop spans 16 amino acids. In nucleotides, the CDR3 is TGTGCCAGCAGCTTGGAGGGTTCGGGGTATGGGAGTGAAGCTTTCTTT. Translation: CASSLEGSGYGSEAFF.

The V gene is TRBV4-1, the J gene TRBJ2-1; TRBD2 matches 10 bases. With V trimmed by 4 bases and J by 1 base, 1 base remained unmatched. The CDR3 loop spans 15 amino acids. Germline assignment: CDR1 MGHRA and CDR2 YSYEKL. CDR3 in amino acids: CASSLSGGSYNEQFF. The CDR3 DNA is TGCGCCAGCAGCCTTAGCGGGGGGTCCTACAATGAGCAGTTCTTC.

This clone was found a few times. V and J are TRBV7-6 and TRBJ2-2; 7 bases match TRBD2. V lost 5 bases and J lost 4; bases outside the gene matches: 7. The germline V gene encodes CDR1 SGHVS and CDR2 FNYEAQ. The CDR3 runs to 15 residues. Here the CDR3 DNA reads TGTGCCAGCAGCCTTCCCTCGGGGGGCACCGGGGAGCTGTTTTTT. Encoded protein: CASSLPSGGTGELFF.

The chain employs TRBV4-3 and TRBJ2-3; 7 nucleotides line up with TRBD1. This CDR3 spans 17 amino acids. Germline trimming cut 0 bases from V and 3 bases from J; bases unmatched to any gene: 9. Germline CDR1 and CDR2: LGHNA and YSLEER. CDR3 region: CASSQDIRQGRTDTQYF. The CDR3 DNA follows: TGCGCCAGCAGCCAAGATATTAGACAGGGCCGTACAGATACGCAGTATTTT.